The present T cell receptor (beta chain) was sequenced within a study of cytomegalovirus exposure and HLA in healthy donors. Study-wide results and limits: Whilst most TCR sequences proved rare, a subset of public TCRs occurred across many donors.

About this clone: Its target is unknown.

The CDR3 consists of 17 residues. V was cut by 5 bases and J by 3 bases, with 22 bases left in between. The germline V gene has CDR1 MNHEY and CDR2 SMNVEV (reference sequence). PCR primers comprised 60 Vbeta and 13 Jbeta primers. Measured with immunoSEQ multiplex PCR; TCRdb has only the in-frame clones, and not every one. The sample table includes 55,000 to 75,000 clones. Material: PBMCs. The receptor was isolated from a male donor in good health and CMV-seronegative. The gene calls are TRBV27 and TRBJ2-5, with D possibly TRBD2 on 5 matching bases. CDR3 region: CASSVLPSPTPEETQYF. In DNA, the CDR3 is TGTGCCAGCAGTGTACTTCCTAGCCCCACACCAGAAGAGACCCAGTACTTC.